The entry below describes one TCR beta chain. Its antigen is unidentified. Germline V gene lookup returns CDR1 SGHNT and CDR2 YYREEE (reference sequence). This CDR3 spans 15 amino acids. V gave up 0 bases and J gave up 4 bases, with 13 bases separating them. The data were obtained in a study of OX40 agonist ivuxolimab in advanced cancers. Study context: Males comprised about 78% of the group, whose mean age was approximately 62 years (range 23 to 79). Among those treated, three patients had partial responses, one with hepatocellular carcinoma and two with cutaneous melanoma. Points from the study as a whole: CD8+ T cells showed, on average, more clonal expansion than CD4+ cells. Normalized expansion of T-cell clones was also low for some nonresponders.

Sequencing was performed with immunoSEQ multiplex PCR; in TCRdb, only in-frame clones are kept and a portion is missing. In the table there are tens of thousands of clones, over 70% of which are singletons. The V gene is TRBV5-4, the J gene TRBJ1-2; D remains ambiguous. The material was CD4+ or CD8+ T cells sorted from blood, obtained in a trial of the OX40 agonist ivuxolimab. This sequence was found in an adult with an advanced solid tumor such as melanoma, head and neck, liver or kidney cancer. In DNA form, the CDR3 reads TGTGCCAGCAGCTTGGGAGTCGGGGATGTCTATGGCTACACCTTC. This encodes CASSLGVGDVYGYTF.